The 9 T cell receptor beta chains below all came from one sample that was sequenced in a study of shared T cell receptors in the human thymus. Sequencing was performed with immunoSEQ multiplex PCR; in TCRdb, only in-frame clones are kept and a portion is missing. The sample includes hundreds of thousands of clones, 80% to 90% of them seen just once. The same sample was also studied in work on human thymus T cells.

Sequencing used thymocytes. The receptors were sampled from a girl less than two years old with a congenital heart defect.

The V and J genes are TRBV12-2 and TRBJ1-2; no check of the table's D call, TRBD1, against the DNA was made. TRBV12-2 represents a pseudogene. The CDR3 contains 15 residues. CDR3 loop: CASRLVVGTGYGYTF. The CDR3 nucleotides are TGTGCAAGTCGCTTAGTGGTCGGGACAGGATATGGCTACACCTTC.

This clone was detected a few times. The chain joins TRBV5-4 to TRBJ1-1; D is unresolved. The germline gives CDR1 SGHNT, CDR2 YYREEE (reference sequence). V shed 1 base and J shed 1 base, with 11 bases lying between them. This CDR3 is 15 amino acids long. CDR3 in amino acids: CASSLYYSQNTEAFF. CDR3 DNA: TGTGCCAGCAGCTTGTATTACAGTCAGAACACTGAAGCTTTCTTT. Full variable domain (outside the CDR3, taken from reference TRBV5-4 and TRBJ1-1): ETGVTQSPTHLIKTRGQQVTLRCSSQSGHNTVSWYQQALGQGPQFIFQYYREEENGRGNFPPRFSGLQFPNYSSELNVNALELDDSALYLCASSLYYSQNTEAFFGQGTRLTVV.

V gene TRBV4-1 combines with J gene TRBJ1-4, with D possibly TRBD1 on 5 matching bases. This CDR3 is built from 16 residues. Germline-derived CDR1 and CDR2 are MGHRA and YSYEKL. V gave up 2 bases and J gave up 5 bases, with 15 bases separating them. Here the CDR3 DNA reads TGCGCCAGCAGCCAAAGCCCCCCGACAGAAAATGAAAAACTGTTTTTT. This codes for CASSQSPPTENEKLFF.

DNA for the CDR3: TGCGCCAGCAGTTATGTGGGGCCGATAATGAATGGGCCTAAAAAACTGTTTTTT. It specifies CASSYVGPIMNGPKKLFF. The rearrangement links TRBV5-1 to TRBJ1-4; D is possibly TRBD1 (5 bases). Germline CDR1 SGHRS, CDR2 YFSETQ. The CDR3 is 18 residues long. Trimming took 5 bases from V and 9 from J, leaving 29 bases between them.

The chain couples TRBV10-3 to TRBJ2-2; the match to TRBD2 covers 8 bases. The ends lost 6 bases at V and 5 bases at J; junction bases unmatched: 8. The CDR3 runs 15 residues. Germline CDR1 and CDR2: ENHRY and SYGVKD. CDR3 loop: CAISSTSEDTGELFF. CDR3 in DNA: TGTGCCATCAGCTCGACTAGCGAGGATACCGGGGAGCTGTTTTTT.

The chain uses TRBV13 and TRBJ1-1, with 9 bases identical to TRBD1. Germline V gene lookup returns CDR1 PRHDT and CDR2 FYEKMQ (reference sequence). The CDR3 contains 18 residues. The V segment lost 4 bases and the J segment 0 bases; nucleotides outside the gene matches: 12. The CDR3 region has the DNA TGTGCCAGCAGCTCACGCCCCGGGACAGGGAGGGTGAACACTGAAGCTTTCTTT. Translating gives CASSSRPGTGRVNTEAFF.

Notes on this clone: One end of the junction does not line up with germline, which may come from a read error. V is TRBV30 and J is TRBJ2-3; D remains ambiguous. The CDR3 is 14 amino acids. The V gene's germline CDR1 is GTSNPN and CDR2 SVGIG (reference sequence). CDR3 region: CARSVVNAGDTQYF. CDR3 bases: TGTGCCCGGAGTGTGGTTAACGCCGGAGATACGCAGTATTTT.

The chain carries TRBV4-1 and TRBJ1-6, with TRBD1 as a possible D gene (6 bases). Trimming removed 6 bases from V and 10 bases from J, with 13 bases in between. CDR1 and CDR2 from the germline V gene are MGHRA and YSYEKL. CDR3 length: 13 amino acids. The CDR3 sequence: CASSKGVASPLHF. CDR3 sequence (DNA): TGCGCCAGCAGTAAGGGGGTAGCGTCACCCCTCCACTTT.

V and J are TRBV2 and TRBJ2-7; D might be TRBD1 (6 bases). CDR3 length equals 14 residues. Looked up from germline, CDR1 is SNHLY and CDR2 is FYNNEI. The ends were cut back, 5 bases at V and 3 bases at J, with 14 bases in the middle. Written as DNA, the CDR3 is TGTGCCAGCAGTTTGTACAGGGAGATCTACGAGCAGTACTTC. Protein: CASSLYREIYEQYF.